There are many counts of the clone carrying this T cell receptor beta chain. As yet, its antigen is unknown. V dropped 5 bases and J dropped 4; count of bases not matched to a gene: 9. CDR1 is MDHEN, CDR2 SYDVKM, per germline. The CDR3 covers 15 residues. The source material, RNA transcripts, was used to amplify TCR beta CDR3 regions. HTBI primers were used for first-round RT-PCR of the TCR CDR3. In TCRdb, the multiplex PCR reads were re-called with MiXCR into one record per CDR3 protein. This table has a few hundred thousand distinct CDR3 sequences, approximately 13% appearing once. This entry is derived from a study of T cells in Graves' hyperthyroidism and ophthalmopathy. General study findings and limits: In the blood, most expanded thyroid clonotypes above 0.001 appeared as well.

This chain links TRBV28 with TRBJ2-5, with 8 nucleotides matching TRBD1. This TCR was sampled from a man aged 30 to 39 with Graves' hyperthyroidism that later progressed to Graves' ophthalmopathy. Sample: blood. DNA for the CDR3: TGTGCCAGCAGTCGAACCGACAGGGGAAGAGAGACCCAGTACTTC. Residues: CASSRTDRGRETQYF.